The sequence of this T cell receptor (beta chain) was determined in a study of response to subunit inactivated influenza vaccine listed by TCRdb under 2018. For context, the study as a whole: The study used deep quantitative T cell receptor repertoire profiling to track responses to a trivalent subunit inactivated influenza vaccine. Points the paper makes about the study in general: According to the authors, only a limited number of new T cells may be recruited by each seasonal influenza vaccination.

There are a few counts of this clonotype. The clone's antigen remains unknown. Per-nucleotide qualities are absent, and no much larger clonotype sits a single base away. The library was generated by RT-PCR. The instrument given in TCRdb is Illumina HiSeq 2500. The public reads were quality trimmed at Q25 with fastp and then assembled into clones with MiXCR by TCRdb, keeping productive beta chains. Duplicate CDR3 protein sequences are folded into a single record with the most common DNA and genes. Counted in this sample were more than 550,000 distinct CDR3 sequences; around 11% of them appeared once. Jointly, the top ten make up roughly 10% of the sample. The germline V gene yields SGHAT for CDR1 and FQNNGV for CDR2. Ends trimmed: V by 4 bases, J by 6 bases; bases unmatched to a gene: 7. From its cysteine to its phenylalanine, the CDR3 spans 17 amino acids. Left in the record is the CDR3 DNA by itself, 51 bases read in frame from the first base.

This sequence originates from a man aged 45-60 years who received an inactivated influenza vaccine. Donor details come from another sample of the same person, matched by shared clones. This material consisted of PBMCs from blood, taken on the day of vaccination. The receptor chain draws on TRBV11-2 and TRBJ2-2; TRBD2 matches 14 bases in the middle. This receptor has the CDR3 CASSSRLAGGRAGELFF. Here is the DNA: TGTGCCAGCAGCTCAAGACTAGCGGGAGGGCGTGCCGGGGAGCTGTTTTTT.